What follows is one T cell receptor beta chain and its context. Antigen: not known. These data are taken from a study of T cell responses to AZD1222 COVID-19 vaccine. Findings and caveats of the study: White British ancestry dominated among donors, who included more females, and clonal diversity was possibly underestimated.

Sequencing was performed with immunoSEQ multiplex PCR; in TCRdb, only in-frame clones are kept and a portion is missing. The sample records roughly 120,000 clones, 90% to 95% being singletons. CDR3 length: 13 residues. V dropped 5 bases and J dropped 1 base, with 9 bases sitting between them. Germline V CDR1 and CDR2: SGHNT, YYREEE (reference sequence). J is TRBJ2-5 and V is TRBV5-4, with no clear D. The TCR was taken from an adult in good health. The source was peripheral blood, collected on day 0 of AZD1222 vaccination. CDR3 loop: CASRPKPQETQYF. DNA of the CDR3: TGTGCCAGCAGACCGAAACCCCAAGAGACCCAGTACTTC. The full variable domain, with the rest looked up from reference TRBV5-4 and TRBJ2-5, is ETGVTQSPTHLIKTRGQQVTLRCSSQSGHNTVSWYQQALGQGPQFIFQYYREEENGRGNFPPRFSGLQFPNYSSELNVNALELDDSALYLCASRPKPQETQYFGPGTRLLVL.